Listed below are T cell receptor beta chains from one sample, sequenced in a study of cytomegalovirus exposure and HLA in healthy donors. Data came from immunoSEQ multiplex PCR; TCRdb stores just in-frame clones and leaves some out. The top ten clones hold 1% to 1.5% of a sample with about 140,000 clones, over 60% of them seen once. Sequencing was performed on PBMCs. The receptors were gathered from a male donor in good health and CMV-seropositive. Each CDR3 is given with its conserved first and last residue. The D gene is left open where the match is weak. Some rows have no size entry. The others give once, few or many, or a class for an expanded clone.

j_gene: TRBJ1-5
abundance: NA
d_gene: NA
len: 17
v_gene: TRBV4-2
CDR3aa: CASSQFWAADGNQPQHF
CDR3nt: TGTGCCAGCAGCCAATTCTGGGCCGCCGACGGCAATCAGCCCCAGCATTTT

j_gene: TRBJ2-2
abundance: NA
d_gene: NA
len: 12
v_gene: TRBV5-6
CDR3aa: CASSWATGELFF
CDR3nt: TGTGCCAGCAGCTGGGCCACCGGGGAGCTGTTTTTT

j_gene: TRBJ2-1
abundance: NA
d_gene: TRBD2
len: 15
v_gene: TRBV19
CDR3aa: CASRAGGPSYNEQFF
CDR3nt: TGTGCCAGTAGAGCGGGAGGGCCATCCTACAATGAGCAGTTCTTC

j_gene: TRBJ1-4
abundance: NA
d_gene: NA
len: 14
v_gene: TRBV4-1
CDR3aa: CASSQVVFNEKLFF
CDR3nt: TGCGCCAGCAGCCAAGTAGTATTTAATGAAAAACTGTTTTTT

j_gene: TRBJ1-1
abundance: NA
d_gene: NA
len: 13
v_gene: TRBV7-3
CDR3aa: CASSPNGDTEAFF
CDR3nt: TGTGCCAGCAGCCCGAACGGTGACACTGAAGCTTTCTTT

j_gene: TRBJ2-1
abundance: NA
d_gene: TRBD1
len: 15
v_gene: TRBV7-6
CDR3aa: CASSPAGTGYNEQFF
CDR3nt: TGTGCCAGCAGCCCAGCCGGGACAGGATACAATGAGCAGTTCTTC

j_gene: TRBJ1-5
abundance: NA
d_gene: TRBD1
len: 16
v_gene: TRBV28
CDR3aa: CASVGDRPYSNQPQHF
CDR3nt: TGTGCCAGCGTGGGGGACAGACCTTATAGCAATCAGCCCCAGCATTTT

j_gene: TRBJ2-7
abundance: NA
d_gene: NA
len: 13
v_gene: TRBV5-4
CDR3aa: CASSSATAYEQYF
CDR3nt: TGTGCCAGCAGCTCTGCCACAGCCTACGAGCAGTACTTC

j_gene: TRBJ1-3
abundance: NA
d_gene: NA
len: 13
v_gene: TRBV5-4
CDR3aa: CASSGATGNTIYF
CDR3nt: TGTGCCAGCAGCGGGGCTACCGGAAACACCATATATTTT

j_gene: TRBJ2-7
abundance: NA
d_gene: NA
len: 14
v_gene: TRBV5-1
CDR3aa: CASSLATGPDEQYF
CDR3nt: TGCGCCAGCAGCTTGGCGACAGGACCTGACGAGCAGTACTTC

j_gene: TRBJ2-3
abundance: NA
d_gene: TRBD2
len: 16
v_gene: TRBV25-1
CDR3aa: CASSELAGGPTDTQYF
CDR3nt: TGTGCCAGCAGTGAATTGGCGGGGGGGCCCACAGATACGCAGTATTTT

j_gene: TRBJ2-7
abundance: NA
d_gene: TRBD2
len: 17
v_gene: TRBV28
CDR3aa: CASSFSLAGGPLYEQYF
CDR3nt: TGTGCCAGCAGTTTTTCGCTAGCGGGAGGGCCCCTCTACGAGCAGTACTTC

j_gene: TRBJ2-6
abundance: NA
d_gene: NA
len: 14
v_gene: TRBV2
CDR3aa: CARQQGSGANVLTF
CDR3nt: TGTGCCAGACAGCAGGGCTCTGGGGCCAACGTCCTGACTTTC

j_gene: TRBJ1-5
abundance: few
d_gene: NA
len: 13
v_gene: TRBV6-1
CDR3aa: CASSELSGQPQHF
CDR3nt: TGTGCCAGCAGTGAACTGTCGGGGCAGCCCCAGCATTTT

j_gene: TRBJ2-7
abundance: NA
d_gene: TRBD1
len: 14
v_gene: TRBV5-1
CDR3aa: CASSLTGEVYEQYF
CDR3nt: TGCGCCAGCAGCCTGACAGGGGAAGTCTACGAGCAGTACTTC

j_gene: TRBJ2-3
abundance: NA
d_gene: TRBD1
len: 16
v_gene: TRBV7-9
CDR3aa: CASNPGQGLEGDTQYF
CDR3nt: TGTGCCAGCAACCCCGGACAGGGTCTGGAAGGAGATACGCAGTATTTT

j_gene: TRBJ2-7
abundance: NA
d_gene: NA
len: 16
v_gene: TRBV6-1
CDR3aa: CASSESHFLPLYEQYF
CDR3nt: TGTGCCAGCAGTGAATCTCACTTTCTCCCGCTCTACGAGCAGTACTTC

j_gene: TRBJ2-7
abundance: NA
d_gene: NA
len: 14
v_gene: TRBV5-6
CDR3aa: CASSLAASDAEQYF
CDR3nt: TGTGCCAGCAGCTTGGCGGCTAGCGATGCCGAGCAGTACTTC

j_gene: TRBJ1-1
abundance: NA
d_gene: NA
len: 18
v_gene: TRBV7-3
CDR3aa: CASSWVRGGKKMNTEAFF
CDR3nt: TGTGCCAGCAGCTGGGTTCGGGGGGGAAAAAAAATGAACACTGAAGCTTTCTTT

j_gene: TRBJ2-7
abundance: NA
d_gene: TRBD2
len: 17
v_gene: TRBV7-3
CDR3aa: CASSAAGGSGSSYEQYF
CDR3nt: TGTGCCAGCAGCGCCGCCGGGGGGAGCGGAAGCTCCTACGAGCAGTACTTC

j_gene: TRBJ2-7
abundance: NA
d_gene: NA
len: 14
v_gene: TRBV5-1
CDR3aa: CASSPSGNEYEQYF
CDR3nt: TGCGCCAGCAGCCCCTCAGGGAACGAATACGAGCAGTACTTC

j_gene: TRBJ2-5
abundance: NA
d_gene: TRBD1
len: 15
v_gene: TRBV7-7
CDR3aa: CASSLGTGVQETQYF
CDR3nt: TGTGCTAGCAGCTTAGGGACAGGGGTCCAAGAGACCCAGTACTTC

j_gene: TRBJ2-1
abundance: NA
d_gene: NA
len: 18
v_gene: TRBV29-1
CDR3aa: CSVVRFQAGQSSYNEQFF
CDR3nt: TGCAGCGTTGTGAGGTTTCAAGCGGGCCAAAGCTCCTACAATGAGCAGTTCTTC

j_gene: TRBJ1-3
abundance: few
d_gene: NA
len: 15
v_gene: TRBV4-2
CDR3aa: CASSQGLLSGNTIYF
CDR3nt: TGTGCCAGCAGCCAAGGGCTGCTCTCTGGAAACACCATATATTTT

j_gene: TRBJ2-5
abundance: NA
d_gene: TRBD2
len: 15
v_gene: TRBV6-1
CDR3aa: CASSETSGGQETQYF
CDR3nt: TGTGCCAGCAGCGAGACTAGCGGGGGGCAAGAGACCCAGTACTTC

j_gene: TRBJ2-3
abundance: NA
d_gene: TRBD2
len: 14
v_gene: TRBV9
CDR3aa: CASSSSGSTDTQYF
CDR3nt: TGTGCCAGCAGCTCTAGCGGGAGTACAGATACGCAGTATTTT